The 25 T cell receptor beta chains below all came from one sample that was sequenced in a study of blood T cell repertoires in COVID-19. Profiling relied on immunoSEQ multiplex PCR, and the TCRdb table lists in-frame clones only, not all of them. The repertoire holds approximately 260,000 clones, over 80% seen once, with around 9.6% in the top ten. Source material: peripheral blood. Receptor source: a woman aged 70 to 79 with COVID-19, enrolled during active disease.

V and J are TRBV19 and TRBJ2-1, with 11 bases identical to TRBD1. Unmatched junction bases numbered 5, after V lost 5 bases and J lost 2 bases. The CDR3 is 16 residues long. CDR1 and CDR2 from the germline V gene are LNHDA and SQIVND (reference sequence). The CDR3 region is CASSLTDRGPYNEQFF. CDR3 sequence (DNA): TGTGCCAGTAGTCTAACGGACAGGGGGCCCTACAATGAGCAGTTCTTC.

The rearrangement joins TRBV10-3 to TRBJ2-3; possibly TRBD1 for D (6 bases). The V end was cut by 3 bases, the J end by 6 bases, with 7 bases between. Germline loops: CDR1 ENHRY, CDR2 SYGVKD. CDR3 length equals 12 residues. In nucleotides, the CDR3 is TGTGCCATCAGTGAAAGGGGGGATACGCAGTATTTT. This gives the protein CAISERGDTQYF.

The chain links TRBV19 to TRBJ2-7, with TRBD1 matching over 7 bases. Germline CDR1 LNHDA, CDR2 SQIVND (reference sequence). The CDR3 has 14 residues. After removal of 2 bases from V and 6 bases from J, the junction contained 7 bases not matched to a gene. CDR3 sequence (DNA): TGTGCCAGTAGTATAAAGGGCACAGGGGCCGAGCAGTACTTC. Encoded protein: CASSIKGTGAEQYF.

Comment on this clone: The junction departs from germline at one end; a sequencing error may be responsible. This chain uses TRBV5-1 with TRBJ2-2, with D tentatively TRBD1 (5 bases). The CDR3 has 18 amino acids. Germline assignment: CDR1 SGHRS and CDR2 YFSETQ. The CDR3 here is CASSLGVLGRVNAGELFF. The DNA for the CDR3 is TGCGCCAGCAGCTTGGGGGTATTGGGCAGGGTGAACGCCGGGGAGCTGTTTTTT.

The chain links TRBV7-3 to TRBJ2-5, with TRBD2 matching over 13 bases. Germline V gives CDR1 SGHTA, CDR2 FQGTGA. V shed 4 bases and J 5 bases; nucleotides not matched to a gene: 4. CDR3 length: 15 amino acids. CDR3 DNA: TGTGCCAGCAGCTCGGGACTAGCGGGACGGGAGACCCAGTACTTC. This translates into CASSSGLAGRETQYF.

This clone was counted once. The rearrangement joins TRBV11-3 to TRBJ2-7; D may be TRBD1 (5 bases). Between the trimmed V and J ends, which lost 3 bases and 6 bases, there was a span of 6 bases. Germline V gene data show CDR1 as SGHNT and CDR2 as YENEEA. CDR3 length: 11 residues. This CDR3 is CASSFRGEQYF. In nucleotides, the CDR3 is TGTGCCAGCAGCTTTAGGGGCGAGCAGTACTTC.

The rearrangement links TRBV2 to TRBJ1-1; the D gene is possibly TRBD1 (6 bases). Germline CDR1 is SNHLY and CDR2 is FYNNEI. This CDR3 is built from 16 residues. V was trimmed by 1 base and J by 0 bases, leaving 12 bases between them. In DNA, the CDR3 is TGTGCCAGCAGTGAAGTCTCAGGACAGATGAACACTGAAGCTTTCTTT. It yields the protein CASSEVSGQMNTEAFF.

The CDR3 is CASIIQGMNTEAFF. The CDR3 nucleotides are TGTGCCAGCATTATACAGGGAATGAACACTGAAGCTTTCTTT. The gene calls are TRBV6-5 and TRBJ1-1; a weak D match, TRBD1 (6 bases). Germline CDR1 MNHEY, CDR2 SVGAGI. Trimming left V 7 bases short and J 0 bases short, with 12 bases between. The CDR3 covers 14 residues.

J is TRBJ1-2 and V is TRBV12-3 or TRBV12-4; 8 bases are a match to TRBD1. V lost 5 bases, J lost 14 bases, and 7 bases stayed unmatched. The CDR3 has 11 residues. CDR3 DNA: TGTGCCAGCAGTGCGGGACAGGCGGGGACCTTC. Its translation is CASSAGQAGTF.

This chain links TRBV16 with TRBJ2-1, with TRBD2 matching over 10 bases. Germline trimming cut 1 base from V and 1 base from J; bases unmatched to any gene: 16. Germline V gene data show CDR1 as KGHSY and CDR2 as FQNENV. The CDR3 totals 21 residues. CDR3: CASSQWVFGLAGVSSYNEQFF. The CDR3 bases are TGTGCCAGCAGCCAATGGGTATTTGGGCTAGCGGGAGTATCATCCTACAATGAGCAGTTCTTC.

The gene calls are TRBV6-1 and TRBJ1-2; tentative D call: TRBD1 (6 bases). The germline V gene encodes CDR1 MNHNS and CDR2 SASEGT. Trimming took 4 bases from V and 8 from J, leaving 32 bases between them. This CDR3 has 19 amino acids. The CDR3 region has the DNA TGTGCCAGCAGTGCCCGGGGGGCCAGAAGAGGAAAGTCCCTATGGGGCTACACCTTC. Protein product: CASSARGARRGKSLWGYTF.

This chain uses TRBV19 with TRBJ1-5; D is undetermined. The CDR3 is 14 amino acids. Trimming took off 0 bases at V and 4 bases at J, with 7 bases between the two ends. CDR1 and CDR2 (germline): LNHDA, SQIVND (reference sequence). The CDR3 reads CASSIENTNQPQHF. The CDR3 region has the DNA TGTGCCAGTAGTATAGAAAACACGAATCAGCCCCAGCATTTT.

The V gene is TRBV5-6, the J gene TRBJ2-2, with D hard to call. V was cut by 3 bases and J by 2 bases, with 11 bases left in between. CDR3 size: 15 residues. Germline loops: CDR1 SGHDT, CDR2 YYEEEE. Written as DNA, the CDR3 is TGTGCCAGCAGCTCTGCGACTTTTAACACCGGGGAGCTGTTTTTT. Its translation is CASSSATFNTGELFF.

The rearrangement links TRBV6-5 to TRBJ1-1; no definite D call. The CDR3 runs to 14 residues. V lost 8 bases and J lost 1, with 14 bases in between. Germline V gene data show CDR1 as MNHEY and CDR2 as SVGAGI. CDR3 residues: CASVRAGRNTEAFF. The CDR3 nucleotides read TGTGCCAGCGTTCGGGCCGGGAGGAACACTGAAGCTTTCTTT.

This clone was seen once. This chain's CDR3 is CASSSQGKNEKLFF. DNA for the CDR3: TGTGCCAGCAGTTCACAGGGGAAGAATGAAAAACTGTTTTTT. The chain combines TRBV28 with TRBJ1-4; 7 bases match TRBD1. Germline V CDR1 and CDR2: MDHEN, SYDVKM. CDR3 size: 14 residues. Unmatched junction bases numbered 4, after V lost 4 bases and J lost 5 bases.

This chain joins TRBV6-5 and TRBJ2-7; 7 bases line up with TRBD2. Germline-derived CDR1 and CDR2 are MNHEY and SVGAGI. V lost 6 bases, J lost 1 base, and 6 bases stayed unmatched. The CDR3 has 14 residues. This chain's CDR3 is CASSRGEASYEQYF. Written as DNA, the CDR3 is TGTGCCAGCAGCCGGGGGGAGGCTTCCTACGAGCAGTACTTC.

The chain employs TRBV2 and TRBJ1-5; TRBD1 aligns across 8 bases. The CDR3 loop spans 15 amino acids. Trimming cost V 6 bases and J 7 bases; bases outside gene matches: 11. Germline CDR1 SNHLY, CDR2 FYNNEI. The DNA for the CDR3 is TGTGCCAGCAGAGCGGACAGGGACCCCGTGCAGCCCCAGCATTTT. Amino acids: CASRADRDPVQPQHF.

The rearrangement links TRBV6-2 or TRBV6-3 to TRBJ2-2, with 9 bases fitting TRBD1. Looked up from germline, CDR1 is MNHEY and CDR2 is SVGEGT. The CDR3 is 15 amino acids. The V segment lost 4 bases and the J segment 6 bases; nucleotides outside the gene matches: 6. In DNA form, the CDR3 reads TGTGCCAGCAGTTTGCACAGGGGGCTGGCCGGGGAGCTGTTTTTT. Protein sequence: CASSLHRGLAGELFF.

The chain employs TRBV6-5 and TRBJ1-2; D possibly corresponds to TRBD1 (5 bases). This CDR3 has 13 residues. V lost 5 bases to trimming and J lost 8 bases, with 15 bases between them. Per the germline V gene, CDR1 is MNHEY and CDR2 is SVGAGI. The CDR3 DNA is TGTGCCAGCAGTACCGACAGATCGGGCGGCTACACCTTC. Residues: CASSTDRSGGYTF.

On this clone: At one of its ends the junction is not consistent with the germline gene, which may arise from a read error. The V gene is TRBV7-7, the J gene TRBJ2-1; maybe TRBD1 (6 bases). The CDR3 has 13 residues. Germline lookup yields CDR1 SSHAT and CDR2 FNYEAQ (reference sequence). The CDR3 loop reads CASSLVVGAEQFF. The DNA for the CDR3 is TGTGCTAGCAGCTTAGTGGTGGGGGCTGAGCAGTTCTTC.

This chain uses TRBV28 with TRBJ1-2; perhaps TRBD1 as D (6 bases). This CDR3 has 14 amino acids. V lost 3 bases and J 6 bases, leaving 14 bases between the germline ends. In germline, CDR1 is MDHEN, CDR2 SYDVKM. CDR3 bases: TGTGCCAGCAGTTTGAGGACAGCTCGGGATGGCTACACCTTC. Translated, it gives CASSLRTARDGYTF.

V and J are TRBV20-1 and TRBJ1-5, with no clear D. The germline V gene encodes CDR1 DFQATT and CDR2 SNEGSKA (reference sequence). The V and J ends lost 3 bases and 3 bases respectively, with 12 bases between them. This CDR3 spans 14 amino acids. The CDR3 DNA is TGCAGTGCTAGTATATCGGGGTTCAATCAGCCCCAGCATTTT. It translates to CSASISGFNQPQHF.

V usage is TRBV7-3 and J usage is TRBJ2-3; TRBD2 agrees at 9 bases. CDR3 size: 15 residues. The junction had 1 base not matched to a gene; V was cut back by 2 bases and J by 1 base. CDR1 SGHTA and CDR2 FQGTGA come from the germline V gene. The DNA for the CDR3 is TGTGCCAGCAGCTTAGGCGGGAGGGGCACAGATACGCAGTATTTT. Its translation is CASSLGGRGTDTQYF.

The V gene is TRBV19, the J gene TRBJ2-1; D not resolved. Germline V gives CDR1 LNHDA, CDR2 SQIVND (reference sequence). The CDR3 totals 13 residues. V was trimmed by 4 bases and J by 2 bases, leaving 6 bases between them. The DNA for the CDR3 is TGTGCCAGTAGTAGCGGCGCCTACAATGAGCAGTTCTTC. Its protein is CASSSGAYNEQFF.

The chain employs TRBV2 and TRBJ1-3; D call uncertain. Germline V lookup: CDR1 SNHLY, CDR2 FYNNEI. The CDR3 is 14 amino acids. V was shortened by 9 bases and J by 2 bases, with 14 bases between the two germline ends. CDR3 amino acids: CASTKSGTGNTIYF. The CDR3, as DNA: TGTGCCAGTACAAAATCGGGTACTGGAAACACCATATATTTT. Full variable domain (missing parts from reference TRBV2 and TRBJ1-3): EPEVTQTPSHQVTQMGQEVILRCVPISNHLYFYWYRQILGQKVEFLVSFYNNEISEKSEIFDDQFSVERPDGSNFTLKIRSTKLEDSAMYFCASTKSGTGNTIYFGEGSWLTVV.